The clone carrying this TCR beta chain was seen only once. TCRdb keeps only in-frame clones here, not all; method: immunoSEQ multiplex PCR. The table lists some 980,000 clones, about three quarters of them singletons. Germline trimming cut 5 bases from V and 2 bases from J; bases unmatched to any gene: 14. This CDR3 comprises 19 residues. The germline V gene encodes CDR1 PRHDT and CDR2 FYEKMQ (reference sequence). The sample is drawn from a study of shared clonotypes between healthy human individuals. V gene TRBV13 combines with J gene TRBJ2-2; TRBD2 matches at 10 bases. The sample taken for sequencing was memory CD4+ T cells sorted from blood. Subset specified: CD45RA-negative fraction. This receptor was identified in a man between 18 and 35 years old in good health. CDR3 residues: CASSVAGLAGDLNTGELFF. The CDR3, as DNA: TGTGCCAGCAGCGTAGCGGGGCTAGCGGGAGATTTAAACACCGGGGAGCTGTTTTTT.